This is a list of T cell receptor beta chains from one sample in a study of shared clonotypes between healthy human individuals. Here immunoSEQ multiplex PCR was the method, and the copy in TCRdb shows in-frame clones only, minus some. The repertoire includes a few million clones, around 93% of them detected once, and more than 1.5% sits in the top ten. Sequenced input: naive CD8+ T cells from PBMCs. These receptors were collected from a man between 18 and 35 years old in good health. Some clones in this sample may be carry-over from other donors' samples. CDR3s include the opening cysteine and the closing phenylalanine or tryptophan. A D gene is named only where the DNA matches it firmly. Clone size is given for some rows only: seen once, a few or many times, or a class if the clone is expanded.

NA,TRBV19,NA,TRBJ1-2,TGTGCCAGTAGTACGGCGACGGAATCTAACTATGGCTACACCTTC,CASSTATESNYGYTF
NA,TRBV11-3,TRBD2,TRBJ2-7,TGTGCCAGCAGCTTAGGGAGGAGCGGGAGTCACGAGCAGTACTTC,CASSLGRSGSHEQYF
NA,TRBV7-6,TRBD1,TRBJ1-5,TGTGCCAGCAGCTTAACCTCAGGGGGCCGATATCAGCCCCAGCATTTT,CASSLTSGGRYQPQHF
NA,TRBV4-3,NA,TRBJ1-3,TGCGCCAGCAGTCATACAGGGAACGCTGGAAACACCATATATTTT,CASSHTGNAGNTIYF
NA,TRBV10-3,TRBD2,TRBJ2-7,TGTGCCATCAGTGAGTCGACCGGACTAGAGGAGCAGTACTTC,CAISESTGLEEQYF
NA,TRBV5-6,TRBD1,TRBJ1-1,TGTGCCAGCAGCGATCGTTTCGGACAGGGCGGCCATGAAGCTTTCTTT,CASSDRFGQGGHEAFF
NA,TRBV19,NA,TRBJ1-1,TGTGCCAGTAGTATAGCTGGGGCTTGGACTGAAGCTTTCTTT,CASSIAGAWTEAFF
NA,TRBV29-1,NA,TRBJ2-3,TGCAGCGTTGAGGCCCTAAACCCCCCCATCACAGATACGCAGTATTTT,CSVEALNPPITDTQYF
NA,TRBV25-1,NA,TRBJ1-6,TGTGCCAGCTCTACCGGGACGGGGATGTCACCCCTCCACTTT,CASSTGTGMSPLHF
NA,TRBV4-1,NA,TRBJ2-7,TGCGCCAGCAGCCATATTTCGGGACCGTCCTACGAGCAGTACTTC,CASSHISGPSYEQYF
few,TRBV28,NA,TRBJ1-5,TGTGCCAGCAGTTTTGTAGGGGTCAATCAGCCCCAGCATTTT,CASSFVGVNQPQHF
NA,TRBV19,NA,TRBJ2-7,TGTGCCAGTAGTATCGTTCTGGCGGAAACCTACGAGCAGTACTTC,CASSIVLAETYEQYF
NA,TRBV6-6,NA,TRBJ2-7,TGTGCCAGCAGTTACTCACCCGGGAGTTACGAGCAGTACTTC,CASSYSPGSYEQYF
NA,TRBV27,NA,TRBJ2-2,TGTGCCAGCAGGCAAGGGACTCTCGCGAACACCGGGGAGCTGTTTTTT,CASRQGTLANTGELFF
NA,TRBV28,NA,TRBJ1-2,TGTGCCAGCAGTTCCGCCACAGGGATCTATGGCTACACCTTC,CASSSATGIYGYTF
NA,TRBV10-3,NA,TRBJ1-2,TGTGCCATCAGTGAGCAACGGAGCCCCAGGGGAGGCTACACCTTC,CAISEQRSPRGGYTF
NA,TRBV9,NA,TRBJ2-5,TGTGCCAGCAGCGTAGTTCCAGGGGCCGAAAAGACCCAGTACTTC,CASSVVPGAEKTQYF
NA,TRBV29-1,NA,TRBJ2-5,TGCAGCGTACGCTCTCGAGGGGGGACCCAAGAGACCCAGTACTTC,CSVRSRGGTQETQYF
NA,TRBV19,NA,TRBJ2-1,TGTGCCAGTAGTATAGTCCCAGGGTCCTACAATGAGCAGTTCTTC,CASSIVPGSYNEQFF
NA,TRBV19,TRBD2,TRBJ2-3,TGTGCCAGTAGCCTTACCTTCCTAGCGGGCTGGAACACAGATACGCAGTATTTT,CASSLTFLAGWNTDTQYF